The 24 T cell receptor beta chains below come from one sample, sequenced in a study of shared clonotypes between healthy human individuals. The method was immunoSEQ multiplex PCR; TCRdb's version includes in-frame clones alone and lacks a portion of them. The table shows around 500,000 clones, with around 79% occurring only once. The sample taken for sequencing was PBMCs. These receptor sequences come from a woman aged 40 to 55 in good health. Some clones in this sample may be carry-over from other donors' samples.

The V gene is TRBV7-6, the J gene TRBJ2-1; 9 positions match TRBD2. The trim removed 1 base at V and 7 bases at J, leaving 8 bases unmatched. Germline CDR1 SGHVS, CDR2 FNYEAQ. The CDR3 is 16 amino acids. CDR3 sequence reads: CASSLGGSGSGNEQFF. CDR3 bases: TGTGCCAGCAGCTTAGGTGGTAGCGGGAGTGGGAATGAGCAGTTCTTC.

The V and J genes are TRBV2 and TRBJ1-3; 10 nucleotides align to TRBD1. CDR1 SNHLY and CDR2 FYNNEI come from the germline V gene. J gave up 4 bases and V 6 bases, and 3 bases lay outside the gene matches. The CDR3 totals 14 residues. Written as DNA, the CDR3 is TGTGCCAGCAGCGTGGGACAGGGGGGAAACACCATATATTTT. Its translation is CASSVGQGGNTIYF.

The rearrangement links TRBV7-6 to TRBJ2-3, with D perhaps being TRBD1 or TRBD2 (5 bases each). Germline V gene lookup returns CDR1 SGHVS and CDR2 FNYEAQ. CDR3 size: 17 residues. V was pared by 5 bases and J by 1 base, with 19 bases between. CDR3 sequence reads: CASSTISRGWGTDTQYF. The DNA of the CDR3 is TGTGCCAGCAGCACAATCTCGAGGGGATGGGGCACAGATACGCAGTATTTT. Supplemented by reference TRBV7-6 and TRBJ2-3, the full variable domain reads GAGVSQSPRYKVTKRGQDVALRCDPISGHVSLYWYRQALGQGPEFLTYFNYEAQQDKSGLPNDRFSAERPEGSISTLTIQRTEQRDSAMYRCASSTISRGWGTDTQYFGPGTRLTVL.

As concerns this clone: This likely came from a read error, as a far larger clone is one base away. This sample includes further DNA sequences coding for the same CDR3. V and J are TRBV19 and TRBJ1-3; D is ambiguous. The V end was cut by 6 bases, the J end by 6 bases, with 12 bases between. The CDR3 is 13 residues long. Germline V gene data show CDR1 as LNHDA and CDR2 as SQIVND (reference sequence). CDR3 DNA: TGTGCCAGTAGCAGAGTTAGAGAAAACACCATATATTTT. This encodes CASSRVRENTIYF.

The chain employs TRBV7-8 and TRBJ2-5; 8 bases fit TRBD2. The CDR3 is 16 residues long. V shed 5 bases and J 6 bases; nucleotides not matched to a gene: 14. CDR1 is SGHVS, CDR2 FQNEAQ, per germline. The CDR3 DNA is TGTGCCAGCAGCCGAAGCGGACTAGCTACGTCCAAGACCCAGTACTTC. Amino acid sequence: CASSRSGLATSKTQYF.

The chain joins TRBV4-1 to TRBJ2-7; 7 nucleotides line up with TRBD2. The CDR3 runs 17 residues. The trim removed 0 bases at V and 4 bases at J, leaving 12 bases unmatched. CDR1 is MGHRA, CDR2 YSYEKL, per germline. CDR3 bases: TGCGCCAGCAGCCAAGAAAGACGGGAGGCCGTCGGTTACGAGCAGTACTTC. The encoded protein is CASSQERREAVGYEQYF.

This chain connects TRBV6-5 to TRBJ2-1; 8 bases line up with TRBD1. After removal of 1 base from V and 3 bases from J, the junction contained 2 bases not matched to a gene. This CDR3 is built from 15 residues. Germline V gene lookup returns CDR1 MNHEY and CDR2 SVGAGI. Written as DNA, the CDR3 is TGTGCCAGCAGTTACTACAGGGGGAACTACAATGAGCAGTTCTTC. Translating gives CASSYYRGNYNEQFF.

J is TRBJ1-1 and V is TRBV18; maybe TRBD1 (5 bases). The CDR3 sequence is 11 residues long. Germline CDR1 is KGHSH and CDR2 is LQKENI. Trimming pared 4 bases from V and 8 bases from J, leaving 8 bases between. CDR3 in amino acids: CASSLRDEAFF. CDR3 nucleotide sequence: TGTGCCAGCTCACTACGGGACGAAGCTTTCTTT.

This sequence joins TRBV7-2 and TRBJ2-2; 8 bases match TRBD2. After removal of 1 base from V and 5 bases from J, the junction contained 3 bases not matched to a gene. CDR1 SGHTA and CDR2 FQGNSA come from the germline V gene. The CDR3 covers 15 residues. CDR3 DNA sequence: TGTGCCAGCAGCTTAGACGGGAGGGCAACCGGGGAGCTGTTTTTT. The encoded protein is CASSLDGRATGELFF.

This clone was recorded once. CDR3 sequence (DNA): TGTGCCATCAGAGGGACTAGCGGAACCTACGAGCAGTACTTC. Protein: CAIRGTSGTYEQYF. The chain combines TRBV10-3 with TRBJ2-7; 11 bases align to TRBD2. The CDR3 consists of 14 residues. V shed 6 bases and J 2 bases; nucleotides not matched to a gene: 3. Germline V gene sequence: CDR1 ENHRY, CDR2 SYGVKD.

The V gene is TRBV19, the J gene TRBJ1-5, with D possibly TRBD1 on 6 matching bases. There are 15 residues in the CDR3. Trimming removed 6 bases from V and 0 bases from J, with 12 bases in between. Germline assignment: CDR1 LNHDA and CDR2 SQIVND (reference sequence). The CDR3 nucleotides are TGTGCCAGTAGCCTGGGGGCAGTTAGCAATCAGCCCCAGCATTTT. Translating it yields CASSLGAVSNQPQHF.

This chain connects TRBV27 to TRBJ1-4; D perhaps matches TRBD1 (5 bases). V lost 5 bases, J lost 8 bases, and 15 bases lay in between. The CDR3 loop spans 14 amino acids. Germline V lookup: CDR1 MNHEY, CDR2 SMNVEV (reference sequence). CDR3 protein: CASSPLGRREKLFF. The CDR3 DNA sequence: TGTGCCAGCAGTCCCCTGGGACGACGGGAAAAACTGTTTTTT.

In its sample, this clone was seen once. The gene calls are TRBV29-1 and TRBJ2-3, with 10 bases matching TRBD1. J gave up 6 bases and V 2 bases, and 8 bases lay outside the gene matches. The CDR3 spans 15 residues. In germline, CDR1 is SQVTM, CDR2 ANQGSEA. The CDR3: CSVELDRDRGDTQYF. CDR3 in DNA: TGCAGCGTTGAACTTGACCGGGACAGGGGCGATACGCAGTATTTT.

This chain uses TRBV6-4 with TRBJ2-7; D gene uncertain. This CDR3 is 15 amino acids long. The germline gives CDR1 MRHNA, CDR2 SNTAGT. Trimming took 0 bases from V and 2 from J, leaving 11 bases between them. CDR3: CASSDSPSPAYEQYF. In DNA, the CDR3 is TGTGCCAGCAGTGACTCCCCCTCGCCTGCCTACGAGCAGTACTTC.

The chain is built from TRBV5-1 and TRBJ2-2; D gene unclear. CDR1 and CDR2 from the germline V gene are SGHRS and YFSETQ. The length of the CDR3 is 13 residues. V shed 4 bases and J shed 7 bases, with 11 bases lying between them. The CDR3, as DNA: TGCGCCAGCAGCCCGACGACGGGCGGGGAGCTGTTTTTT. It encodes CASSPTTGGELFF.

V and J are TRBV5-4 and TRBJ2-1, with 9 bases lining up with TRBD2. Losses at the gene ends were 9 bases for V and 7 bases for J; bases not matched to a gene: 14. The germline CDR1 and CDR2 sequences are SGHNT and YYREEE (reference sequence). The CDR3 runs 15 residues. CDR3 in amino acids: CATSGVVAGVNEQFF. The CDR3 DNA is TGTGCCACCTCCGGGGTTGTAGCGGGAGTTAATGAGCAGTTCTTC.

The V gene is TRBV4-2, the J gene TRBJ2-7, with D maybe TRBD2 (5 bases). V shed 0 bases and J shed 2 bases, with 11 bases lying between them. CDR3 length: 15 residues. Per germline, CDR1 LGHNA and CDR2 YNFKEQ. The CDR3 here is CASSQDPASPYEQYF. In nucleotides, the CDR3 is TGTGCCAGCAGCCAAGACCCCGCTAGCCCCTACGAGCAGTACTTC.

This chain links TRBV5-1 with TRBJ2-7; perhaps TRBD1 as D (5 bases). Trimming cost V 0 bases and J 6 bases, with 10 bases left between them. Germline assignment: CDR1 SGHRS and CDR2 YFSETQ. This CDR3 has 13 residues. The DNA of the CDR3 is TGCGCCAGCAGCTTGGGCAGGGCAGCCGAGCAGTACTTC. Protein: CASSLGRAAEQYF. Full variable domain (remainder filled in from reference TRBV5-1 and TRBJ2-7): KAGVTQTPRYLIKTRGQQVTLSCSPISGHRSVSWYQQTPGQGLQFLFEYFSETQRNKGNFPGRFSGRQFSNSRSEMNVSTLELGDSALYLCASSLGRAAEQYFGPGTRLTVT.

The CDR3 loop reads CATDRAMNTEAFF. DNA of the CDR3: TGTGCCACCGACAGGGCAATGAACACTGAAGCTTTCTTT. V and J are TRBV6-6 and TRBJ1-1; 7 bases match TRBD1. The CDR3 sequence is 13 residues long. J lost 0 bases, V lost 10 bases, and 5 bases had no gene match. CDR1 is MNHNY and CDR2 is SVGAGI in the germline V gene (reference sequence).

The chain has TRBV6-1 and TRBJ1-4, with D unresolved. Deletions cut 2 bases from V and 7 bases from J, with 14 bases between. The CDR3 runs to 15 residues. Germline V gene sequence: CDR1 MNHNS, CDR2 SASEGT. The chain's CDR3 is CASSENSKAGEKLFF. CDR3 nucleotides: TGTGCCAGCAGTGAAAATTCGAAGGCGGGTGAAAAACTGTTTTTT.

The CDR3 nucleotides are TGTGCCAGCAGTTTATTGCGCGGGAGGGGCAATGAGCAGTTCTTC. This translates into CASSLLRGRGNEQFF. The J gene is TRBJ2-1, the V gene TRBV28, with 9 nucleotides matching TRBD2. Germline V gives CDR1 MDHEN, CDR2 SYDVKM. The CDR3 is 15 amino acids. Trimming at V came to 1 base and at J to 6 bases, leaving 4 bases not matched to a gene.

The chain has TRBV7-3 and TRBJ2-5; 9 bases align to TRBD1. Per the germline V gene, CDR1 is SGHTA and CDR2 is FQGTGA. This CDR3 has 13 amino acids. V lost 5 bases to trimming and J lost 5 bases; unmatched junction nucleotides: 3. The CDR3 is CASSRDRAETQYF. The CDR3 DNA sequence: TGTGCCAGCAGCCGGGACAGGGCGGAGACCCAGTACTTC.

The chain carries TRBV5-3 and TRBJ1-2, with D possibly TRBD1 on 5 matching bases. TRBV5-3 is flagged as an ORF with uncertain function. The V end lost 0 bases, the J end lost 7 bases, and 19 bases lay between the germline ends. The CDR3 is 16 amino acids. The CDR3 nucleotides are TGTGCCAGAAGCTTGGCCAGGGTCGTGTCGGGCTTTGGCTACACCTTC. It specifies CARSLARVVSGFGYTF.

The chain links TRBV28 to TRBJ2-5; D unresolved. The CDR3 has 14 residues. CDR1 MDHEN and CDR2 SYDVKM come from the germline V gene. V lost 6 bases, J lost 2 bases, and 13 bases lay in between. CDR3 region: CASSPRWGQETQYF. CDR3 nucleotides: TGTGCCAGCAGCCCCCGCTGGGGACAAGAGACCCAGTACTTC.